This is a list of T cell receptor beta chains from one sample in a study of blood T cell repertoires in COVID-19. Using immunoSEQ multiplex PCR, the repertoire was profiled, and TCRdb retains in-frame clones only, with some absent. The repertoire holds 150,000 to 200,000 clones, with about 89% as singletons. Sequencing used peripheral blood. The receptors stem from a young man who had recovered from COVID-19. CDR3s include the opening cysteine and the closing phenylalanine or tryptophan.

>TRBV6-5
CASSPTSGETQYF
>TRBV6-5
CASSYADRGLTEAFF
>TRBV10-3
CAIRQGSNQPQHF
>TRBV30
CAWSVIQGTEAFF
>TRBV5-1
CASSPAGLAGVADTQYF
>TRBV6-1
CASRDRTGINQPQHF
>TRBV5-4
CASSLGQDNTDTQYF
>TRBV5-1
CASSSGGLASEQYF
>TRBV19
CASSIDGGIYEQYF
>TRBV19
CASSIVEGTAPGTEAFF
>TRBV2
CASRGTGGNTQYF
>TRBV5-6
CASSLGGVSEAFF
>TRBV19
CASRFGGLATDEQFF
>TRBV6-5
CASSYSIKGDTEAFF
>TRBV4-3
CASSQDFSGTGANVLTF
>TRBV7-2
CASRSTGSPDTQYF
>TRBV19
CASKGQDGTAADTQYF
>TRBV5-1
CASSLGLAQETQYF
>TRBV11-3
CASSSPPQRTQFF
>TRBV6-5
CASSFGRGEQFF
>TRBV5-4
CASSLNRGPLSGNTIYF
>TRBV19
CASSPGTSNEQFF
>TRBV9
CASSPRTGPNTEAFF
>TRBV9
CASSRRTSGDNEQFF
>TRBV24-1
CATSDLYPQFSGANVLTF
>TRBV4-1
CASSQGAGIETGGYEQYF
>TRBV29-1
CSVETSGDYEQYF
>TRBV19
CASSMTASTDTQYF
>TRBV23-1
CASSQWDRSSGANVLTF
>TRBV11-2
CASSLSPRGSYNEQFF
>TRBV4-3
CASSQDLSSGGNTIYF
>TRBV5-1
CASSLTGQDSPLHF
>TRBV5-4
CASSLGGTGGTEAFF
>TRBV2
CASSHTASGSNQPQHF
>TRBV24-1
CATSGIRGDGYTF
>TRBV6-1
CASSEIGGNGELFF
>TRBV9
CASSLRLAGYNEQFF
>TRBV5-4
CASSGGAGGPKETQYF
>TRBV6-6
CASSSDRLSGNTIYF
>TRBV7-2
CASSLASISGSYEQYF
>TRBV25-1
CASRDSLTNEKLFF
>TRBV7-2
CASSARGSSYEQYF